This entry lists 4 T cell receptor beta chains sequenced from one sample in a study of siplizumab effects on memory and regulatory T cells. The method was immunoSEQ multiplex PCR; TCRdb's version includes in-frame clones alone and lacks a portion of them. The data contain about 100,000 clones, 75% to 95% of them singletons. Sequencing input: CD4+ T cells sorted from blood. The receptors originated from a human donor in good health.

V gene TRBV7-9 combines with J gene TRBJ1-1, with D possibly being TRBD1 (5 bases). V lost 5 bases to trimming and J lost 5 bases, with 12 bases between them. The CDR3 runs 13 residues. Germline CDR1 reads SEHNR; CDR2 reads FQNEAQ (reference sequence). CDR3: CASSGRRETEAFF. CDR3 nucleotides: TGTGCCAGCAGCGGACGCAGGGAGACTGAAGCTTTCTTT.

The chain recombines TRBV18 with TRBJ2-3; 9 nucleotides align to TRBD2. CDR3 length equals 14 residues. With V trimmed by 6 bases and J by 2 bases, 3 bases remained unmatched. Per the germline V gene, CDR1 is KGHSH and CDR2 is LQKENI. CDR3 sequence: CASSGLADTDTQYF. CDR3 sequence (DNA): TGTGCCAGCTCGGGACTAGCAGACACAGATACGCAGTATTTT.

This chain joins TRBV7-2 and TRBJ2-7; tentatively, D is TRBD2 (5 bases). The CDR3 has 14 amino acids. The germline CDR1 and CDR2 sequences are SGHTA and FQGNSA. The ends were cut back, 4 bases at V and 5 bases at J, with 15 bases in the middle. CDR3 sequence reads: CASSYRTASNEQYF. CDR3 DNA sequence: TGTGCCAGCAGCTACCGAACCGCTAGCAACGAGCAGTACTTC. Full variable domain (outside the CDR3, taken from reference TRBV7-2 and TRBJ2-7): GAGVSQSPSNKVTEKGKDVELRCDPISGHTALYWYRQSLGQGLEFLIYFQGNSAPDKSGLPSDRFSAERTGGSVSTLTIQRTQQEDSAVYLCASSYRTASNEQYFGPGTRLTVT.

The chain joins TRBV5-1 to TRBJ2-5, with D possibly matching TRBD1 (5 bases). The end of the DNA fits TRBJ2-7 better, so the J call may be wrong. This CDR3 comprises 13 residues. Germline V gives CDR1 SGHRS, CDR2 YFSETQ. CDR3 coding DNA: TGCGCCAGCAGCCAAGGGGTGGCAAACGAGCAGTACTTC. This sequence encodes CASSQGVANEQYF.